One sample yielded the 23 T cell receptor beta chains listed below, sequenced in a study of blood T cell repertoires in COVID-19. The assay was immunoSEQ multiplex PCR, and TCRdb's table has in-frame clones only and misses some. The repertoire consists of over 150,000 clones, with roughly 84% occurring once and the leading ten covering 13% to 15%. Sequenced sample: peripheral blood. These receptors were collected from a man in his late teens or twenties with active or convalescent COVID-19.

The J gene is TRBJ2-1, the V gene TRBV19; 8 nucleotides align to TRBD1. V was clipped by 3 bases and J by 3 bases; unmatched bases: 16. The CDR3 loop spans 19 amino acids. Germline V gene data show CDR1 as LNHDA and CDR2 as SQIVND (reference sequence). CDR3 coding DNA: TGTGCCAGTAGTATCACGAGCTACCCTGGGACAGGTTTCTACAATGAGCAGTTCTTC. As protein: CASSITSYPGTGFYNEQFF.

The chain carries TRBV2 and TRBJ1-1; 11 nucleotides align to TRBD1. J was trimmed by 0 bases and V by 6 bases; bases with no gene match: 9. This CDR3 is built from 17 residues. Germline V lookup: CDR1 SNHLY, CDR2 FYNNEI. CDR3 protein: CASSRWGQGGLNTEAFF. CDR3 nucleotide sequence: TGTGCCAGCAGCCGTTGGGGACAGGGGGGATTGAACACTGAAGCTTTCTTT.

This chain uses TRBV2 with TRBJ1-6; D call uncertain. The CDR3 length is 12 residues. The germline gives CDR1 SNHLY, CDR2 FYNNEI. Trimming pared 7 bases from V and 6 bases from J, leaving 7 bases between. The CDR3 is CASTRVNSPLHF. The DNA of the CDR3 is TGTGCCAGCACGAGGGTTAATTCACCCCTCCACTTT.

The V and J genes are TRBV6-5 and TRBJ1-1; the D is unclear. The germline V gene encodes CDR1 MNHEY and CDR2 SVGAGI. V was clipped by 6 bases and J by 5 bases, with 19 bases between them. The CDR3 runs to 15 residues. The CDR3 sequence: CASSGSATGRTEAFF. The CDR3 nucleotides are TGTGCCAGCAGCGGCTCCGCGACGGGTAGGACTGAAGCTTTCTTT.

This clone was recorded a few times. The rearrangement links TRBV14 to TRBJ1-6; TRBD1 aligns across 7 bases. Germline-derived CDR1 and CDR2 are SGHDN and FVKESK. This CDR3 has 15 amino acids. The V segment lost 3 bases and the J segment 2 bases; nucleotides outside the gene matches: 1. The CDR3 loop reads CASSHDRAYNSPLHF. CDR3 sequence (DNA): TGTGCCAGCAGCCACGACAGGGCCTATAATTCACCCCTCCACTTT.

The V call is TRBV28, the J call TRBJ1-2, with D tentatively TRBD1 (6 bases). V was pared by 7 bases and J by 2 bases, with 20 bases between. The germline gives CDR1 MDHEN, CDR2 SYDVKM. The CDR3 sequence is 16 residues long. This chain's CDR3 is CASISFWGGWNYGYTF. For the CDR3, the DNA is TGTGCCAGCATTTCTTTTTGGGGGGGCTGGAACTATGGCTACACCTTC.

This clone was observed a handful of times. V and J are TRBV9 and TRBJ2-7; tentative D call: TRBD2 (5 bases). V dropped 4 bases and J dropped 2 bases, with 16 bases sitting between them. This CDR3 has 15 residues. Germline V gene sequence: CDR1 SGDLS, CDR2 YYNGEE. This CDR3 reads CASSLPTRKAYEQYF. The CDR3, as DNA: TGTGCCAGCAGCTTACCAACTAGGAAAGCCTACGAGCAGTACTTC.

This chain connects TRBV7-9 to TRBJ1-1; no definite D call. The germline V gene encodes CDR1 SEHNR and CDR2 FQNEAQ (reference sequence). V lost 1 base to trimming and J lost 6 bases, with 9 bases between them. The CDR3 length is 13 residues. CDR3 sequence (DNA): TGTGCCAGCAGCTTAGAGGCGGGCCCTGAAGCTTTCTTT. This translates into CASSLEAGPEAFF.

J is TRBJ2-2 and V is TRBV5-1, with 13 bases aligning to TRBD2. With 2 bases clipped from V and 7 bases from J, the junction kept 5 bases outside the gene matches. CDR1 is SGHRS, CDR2 YFSETQ, per germline. The CDR3 spans 16 residues. DNA for the CDR3: TGCGCCAGCAGCTTCGGACTAGCGGGAGAGGGCGGGGAGCTGTTTTTT. Translating gives CASSFGLAGEGGELFF.

Regarding this clone: The same CDR3 can be traced to other DNA sequences in this sample. This chain links TRBV27 with TRBJ1-2; perhaps TRBD1 as D (5 bases). The CDR3 has 13 amino acids. V was pared by 3 bases and J by 2 bases, with 7 bases between. Germline CDR1 reads MNHEY; CDR2 reads SMNVEV (reference sequence). CDR3 sequence reads: CASSLRGNYGYTF. The CDR3 DNA reads as TGTGCCAGCAGTTTGCGGGGGAACTATGGCTACACCTTC.

This clone came up once. Here the CDR3 reads CASSMKVAYSNQPQHF. The CDR3 nucleotides are TGTGCCAGTAGTATGAAGGTAGCTTATAGCAATCAGCCCCAGCATTTT. The chain is built from TRBV19 and TRBJ1-5, with D unresolved. V was shortened by 3 bases and J by 0 bases, with 12 bases between the two germline ends. The germline V gene encodes CDR1 LNHDA and CDR2 SQIVND (reference sequence). The CDR3 length is 16 residues.

This rearrangement joins TRBV7-2 to TRBJ2-1; the match to TRBD1 covers 12 bases. The junction had 12 bases not matched to a gene; V was cut back by 0 bases and J by 9 bases. CDR1 is SGHTA, CDR2 FQGNSA, per germline. This CDR3 has 18 amino acids. Here the CDR3 reads CASSLAGTGTGGQSEQFF. The CDR3 DNA is TGTGCCAGCAGCTTAGCTGGAACCGGGACAGGGGGCCAGAGTGAGCAGTTCTTC.

This clone was seen repeatedly, ten times or more. Additional DNA sequences in this sample encode the identical CDR3. The chain combines TRBV2 with TRBJ1-5; 7 bases are a match to TRBD1. V lost 6 bases to trimming and J lost 0 bases; unmatched junction nucleotides: 2. The CDR3 is made up of 14 amino acids. The germline V gene encodes CDR1 SNHLY and CDR2 FYNNEI. The chain's CDR3 is CASRGQNSNQPQHF. CDR3 nucleotides: TGTGCCAGCAGGGGACAGAATAGCAATCAGCCCCAGCATTTT.

The chain links TRBV7-8 to TRBJ1-5, with TRBD1 as a possible D gene (6 bases). The CDR3 length is 13 residues. Trimming removed 9 bases at V and 5 bases at J, with 14 bases between. CDR1 is SGHVS and CDR2 is FQNEAQ in the germline V gene. The CDR3: CASSGTPDQPQHF. The CDR3 region has the DNA TGTGCCAGTTCCGGGACACCAGATCAGCCCCAGCATTTT.

This clone was counted a single time. The chain employs TRBV5-1 and TRBJ1-1; 10 bases are shared with TRBD1. The germline gives CDR1 SGHRS, CDR2 YFSETQ. The CDR3 is 14 amino acids. Germline trimming cut 5 bases from V and 4 bases from J; bases unmatched to any gene: 5. This chain's CDR3 is CASSSTGGVTEAFF. CDR3 DNA sequence: TGCGCCAGCAGTTCGACAGGGGGCGTCACTGAAGCTTTCTTT.

The V call is TRBV30, the J call TRBJ2-1; TRBD1 is a possible D gene (7 bases). The CDR3 consists of 13 residues. Germline V CDR1 and CDR2: GTSNPN, SVGIG (reference sequence). Trimming took off 8 bases at V and 4 bases at J, with 15 bases between the two ends. CDR3 bases: TGTGCCCGGGCAGGGGGACTGTACAATGAGCAGTTCTTC. It translates to CARAGGLYNEQFF.

The chain combines TRBV7-8 with TRBJ2-7; the match to TRBD2 covers 7 bases. The CDR3 is 15 amino acids. Trimming cost V 5 bases and J 1 base; bases outside gene matches: 8. Germline V CDR1 and CDR2: SGHVS, FQNEAQ. The CDR3 DNA sequence: TGTGCCAGCAGCCGAGCCCTAGCGGAGTCCTACGAGCAGTACTTC. Its protein product is CASSRALAESYEQYF.

The chain couples TRBV2 to TRBJ1-2; 8 positions match TRBD1. Germline V CDR1 and CDR2: SNHLY, FYNNEI. CDR3 length: 15 amino acids. V shed 4 bases and J 7 bases; nucleotides not matched to a gene: 11. The CDR3 DNA reads as TGTGCCAGCAGTGCAACCGGGACAGGTAGTTCTGGCTACACCTTC. Its translation is CASSATGTGSSGYTF.

The table lists this clone with a few counts. CDR3 nucleotide sequence: TGTGCCAGCAGCCAAGGCAGGGGGCGATCACCCCTCCACTTT. Translation gives CASSQGRGRSPLHF. The V and J genes are TRBV3-1 (or the pseudogene TRBV3-2) and TRBJ1-6; 8 nucleotides match TRBD1. Germline CDR1 LGHDT, CDR2 YNNKEL (reference sequence). The CDR3 covers 14 residues. J was trimmed by 10 bases and V by 1 base; bases with no gene match: 3.

The J gene is TRBJ2-2, the V gene TRBV6-5; D call uncertain. CDR3 length: 13 residues. Germline-derived CDR1 and CDR2 are MNHEY and SVGAGI. V was trimmed by 8 bases and J by 4 bases, leaving 11 bases between them. The CDR3 protein is CASAAVITGELFF. The CDR3 nucleotides read TGTGCCAGCGCCGCGGTAATCACCGGGGAGCTGTTTTTT.

This sequence joins TRBV2 and TRBJ2-1, with D possibly matching TRBD2 (5 bases). V shed 6 bases and J shed 7 bases, with 13 bases lying between them. Germline V gene lookup returns CDR1 SNHLY and CDR2 FYNNEI. The CDR3 totals 13 residues. CDR3 sequence reads: CASRTGQRNEQFF. CDR3 in DNA: TGTGCCAGCAGGACGGGTCAGCGGAATGAGCAGTTCTTC. Variable domain in full (rest from reference TRBV2 and TRBJ2-1): EPEVTQTPSHQVTQMGQEVILRCVPISNHLYFYWYRQILGQKVEFLVSFYNNEISEKSEIFDDQFSVERPDGSNFTLKIRSTKLEDSAMYFCASRTGQRNEQFFGPGTRLTVL.

This rearrangement joins TRBV7-8 to TRBJ2-3; a weak D match, TRBD2 (7 bases). The V and J ends lost 5 bases and 2 bases respectively, with 17 bases between them. The CDR3 extends over 16 amino acids. Germline V gene data show CDR1 as SGHVS and CDR2 as FQNEAQ. This chain's CDR3 is CASSPRSAGHTDTQYF. The CDR3 DNA sequence: TGTGCCAGCAGCCCTAGATCAGCGGGACACACAGATACGCAGTATTTT.

This chain links TRBV3-1 (or the pseudogene TRBV3-2) with TRBJ2-3; a possible D gene is TRBD2 (7 bases). Germline CDR1 reads LGHDT; CDR2 reads YNNKEL (reference sequence). The CDR3 runs 17 residues. The V end was cut by 7 bases, the J end by 5 bases, with 25 bases between. CDR3 protein: CASTIPRGEGLEDTQYF. The CDR3 region has the DNA TGTGCCAGCACTATTCCGAGGGGGGAGGGCCTTGAAGATACGCAGTATTTT.